This entry concerns a single T cell receptor beta chain. Its antigen remains unidentified. Assay used: immunoSEQ multiplex PCR; TCRdb lists only in-frame clones, some missing. The sample comprises tens of thousands of clones, around 80% of which are singletons, and less than 15% rests with the top ten. Germline CDR1 LNHDA, CDR2 SQIVND (reference sequence). The CDR3 runs to 17 residues. The ends lost 5 bases at V and 2 bases at J; junction bases unmatched: 7. The sample comes from a study of a mutant IDH1 vaccine in newly diagnosed glioma. Study details: Eight vaccinations were given in weeks 1, 3, 5, 7, 11, 15, 19 and 23. Vaccination was launched 4-6 weeks after radiotherapy alone, or with temozolomide cycles. Pretreatment consisted of radiotherapy, temozolomide, or both, with most receiving both.

The time point: week 23, last vaccination. The investigators gave 300 ug of mutant IDH1 20-mer peptide in each vaccine dose, together with topical imiquimod. Study conclusions and caveats: Apparently unrelated to pseudoprogression were changes in the top peripheral T cell clonotypes.

Sequencing used PBMCs, obtained from a glioma patient whose treatment included an IDH1 peptide vaccine. The sequence was collected from a man aged 25 to 45 with glioma. The J gene is TRBJ1-3, the V gene TRBV19; 12 positions agree with TRBD1. The CDR3 DNA reads TGTGCCAGTAGTGGACCGGGACAGGGGGCCCCTGGAAACACCATATATTTT. This codes for CASSGPGQGAPGNTIYF.